This T cell receptor (beta chain) originates from a study of T cell repertoires in cytomegalovirus infection. General study results and limits: Identification of carriers of CMV plus the relevant HLA was performed using cumulative public TCR beta family frequency.

MiXCR, applied by TCRdb to the reads, yields one record per CDR3 protein. The sample yields 700,000 to 850,000 distinct CDR3 sequences, around a third seen once. This clonotype was observed at least ten times. Its matching antigen is unknown. V shed 2 bases and J shed 1 base, with 13 bases lying between them. This CDR3 has 16 residues. The clonotype was recovered from a human donor in good health (CMV status not recorded). Some clones in this sample may be carry-over from other donors' samples. The chain uses TRBV12-3 or TRBV12-4 and TRBJ2-3; TRBD2 might be the D (6 bases). The specimen was cultured CD8+ T cells from PBMCs, collected from culture after CMV antigen stimulation. The CDR3 loop is CASSLSPPGGTDTQYF. The CDR3 DNA reads as TGTGCCAGCAGTTTAAGCCCCCCGGGGGGCACAGATACGCAGTATTTT.